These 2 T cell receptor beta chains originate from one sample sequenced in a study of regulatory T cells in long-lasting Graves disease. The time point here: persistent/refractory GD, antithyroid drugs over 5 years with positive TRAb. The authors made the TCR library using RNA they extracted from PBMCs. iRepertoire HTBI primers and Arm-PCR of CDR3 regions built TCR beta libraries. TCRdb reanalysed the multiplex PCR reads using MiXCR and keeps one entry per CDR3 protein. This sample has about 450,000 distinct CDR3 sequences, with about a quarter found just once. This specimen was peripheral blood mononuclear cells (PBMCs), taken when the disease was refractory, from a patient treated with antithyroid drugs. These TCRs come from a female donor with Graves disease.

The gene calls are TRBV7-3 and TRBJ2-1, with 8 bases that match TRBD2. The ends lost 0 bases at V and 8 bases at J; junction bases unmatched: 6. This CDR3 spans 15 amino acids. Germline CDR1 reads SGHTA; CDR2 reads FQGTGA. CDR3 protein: CASSLTSGSKDEQFF. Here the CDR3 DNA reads TGTGCCAGCAGCTTAACCAGCGGGAGTAAGGATGAGCAGTTCTTC.

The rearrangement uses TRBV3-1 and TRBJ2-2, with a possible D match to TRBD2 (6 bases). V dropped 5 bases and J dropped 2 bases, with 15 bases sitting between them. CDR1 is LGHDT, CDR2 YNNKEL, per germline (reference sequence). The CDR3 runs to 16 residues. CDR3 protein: CASSSGRGLNTGELFF. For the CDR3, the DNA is TGTGCCAGCAGCTCGGGACGGGGACTTAACACCGGGGAGCTGTTTTTT. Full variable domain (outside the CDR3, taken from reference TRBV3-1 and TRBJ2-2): DTAVSQTPKYLVTQMGNDKSIKCEQNLGHDTMYWYKQDSKKFLKIMFSYNNKELIINETVPNRFSPKSPDKAHLNLHINSLELGDSAVYFCASSSGRGLNTGELFFGEGSRLTVL.